A selection of T cell receptor beta chains follows, all from one sample in a study of cytomegalovirus exposure and HLA in healthy donors. Clones were sequenced by immunoSEQ multiplex PCR, and TCRdb holds only the in-frame ones, with some missing. The sample has more than 95,000 clones, around 15% seen once; the top ten hold 0.8% to 0.95%. The sequenced material came from PBMCs. Every receptor here comes from a female donor in good health and CMV-seronegative. CDR3s include the opening cysteine and the closing phenylalanine or tryptophan. D genes are given only for firm matches. The listing skips clone size in some rows; elsewhere it reads once, few, many or a size class.

few	-	TRBJ1-1	TRBV7-8	CASSPNPTGYGTEAFF	TGTGCCAGCAGCCCTAATCCAACAGGGTACGGCACTGAAGCTTTCTTT
few	-	TRBJ2-7	TRBV7-9	CASSLGWQGFGLSSYEQYF	TGTGCCAGCAGCTTAGGATGGCAGGGGTTTGGCCTAAGCTCCTACGAGCAGTACTTC
-	TRBD1	TRBJ1-2	TRBV7-8	CASSPRDRVNFTF	TGTGCCAGCAGCCCTAGGGACAGGGTGAATTTCACCTTC
-	-	TRBJ2-1	TRBV25-1	CASSEPIYGGLSYNEQFF	TGTGCCAGCAGTGAACCCATTTATGGGGGACTCTCCTACAATGAGCAGTTCTTC
-	TRBD1	TRBJ1-2	TRBV9	CASSVDLTGFNYGYTF	TGTGCCAGCAGCGTAGACCTGACAGGGTTTAACTATGGCTACACCTTC
-	TRBD1	TRBJ2-3	TRBV29-1	CSVEQGPDSPDTQYF	TGCAGCGTCGAACAGGGGCCTGACTCCCCAGATACGCAGTATTTT
few	TRBD1	TRBJ1-5	TRBV2	CASTPQTGRDQPQHF	TGTGCCAGCACCCCCCAGACAGGGAGAGACCAGCCCCAGCATTTT
-	-	TRBJ2-2	TRBV4-3	CASSPGATTGELFF	TGCGCCAGCAGCCCAGGGGCGACCACCGGGGAGCTGTTTTTT
-	-	TRBJ1-1	TRBV28	CASSSGSGQNTEAFF	TGTGCCAGCAGTTCGGGGAGCGGGCAGAACACTGAAGCTTTCTTT
-	-	TRBJ2-7	TRBV29-1	CSVEAPGEQYF	TGCAGCGTTGAGGCACCGGGCGAGCAGTACTTC
few	TRBD1	TRBJ2-7	TRBV5-6	CASSGTAFHEQYF	TGTGCCAGCAGCGGGACAGCATTCCACGAGCAGTACTTC